Listed below are T cell receptor beta chains from one sample, sequenced in a study of blood T cell repertoires in COVID-19. Assay: immunoSEQ multiplex PCR; the TCRdb copy retains only in-frame clones and omits some. The sample records approximately 70,000 clones, 90% to 95% being singletons. The sample consisted of peripheral blood. The source of these receptors is a man aged 50-60 years with COVID-19, enrolled during active disease. The CDR3 runs from the conserved cysteine through the conserved F or W. A D gene is named only where the DNA matches it firmly. Expanded clones are given a class, and other clones once, few, many or no size at all.

j_call	cdr3_length	clone_size	d_call	v_call	cdr3_aa	cdr3_nt
TRBJ2-3	16	-	-	TRBV30	CAWSVQGRDNTDTQYF	TGTGCCTGGAGTGTACAGGGACGGGATAACACAGATACGCAGTATTTT
TRBJ2-7	15	-	TRBD2	TRBV7-2	CASSWTSGRAGEQYF	TGTGCCAGCAGTTGGACTAGCGGGAGGGCCGGCGAGCAGTACTTC
TRBJ2-1	15	-	-	TRBV4-2	CASSQELADHNEQFF	TGTGCCAGCAGCCAAGAATTAGCGGATCACAATGAGCAGTTCTTC
TRBJ2-2	17	once	TRBD2	TRBV27	CASSSRTSRANTGELFF	TGTGCCAGCAGTTCCAGGACTAGCCGCGCGAACACCGGGGAGCTGTTTTTT
TRBJ2-7	11	-	-	TRBV20-1	CSARGGVGQYF	TGCAGTGCTAGAGGGGGGGTTGGGCAGTACTTC
TRBJ2-2	14	-	-	TRBV30	CAWSVGVGTGELFF	TGTGCCTGGAGCGTGGGAGTAGGTACCGGGGAGCTGTTTTTT
TRBJ2-7	15	-	-	TRBV5-6	CASSFRGAGFYEQYF	TGTGCCAGCAGCTTTCGGGGGGCGGGCTTCTACGAGCAGTACTTC
TRBJ2-5	14	-	-	TRBV6-1	CASSEILSVETQYF	TGTGCCAGCAGTGAGATCCTATCGGTCGAGACCCAGTACTTC
TRBJ2-1	15	-	TRBD2	TRBV18	CASSLWTSGSNEQFF	TGTGCCAGCTCACTCTGGACTAGCGGGAGCAATGAGCAGTTCTTC
TRBJ2-5	16	-	TRBD1	TRBV3-1/TRBV3-2	CASSQDGGTGVETQYF	TGTGCCAGCAGCCAAGACGGCGGGACAGGGGTGGAGACCCAGTACTTC
TRBJ1-1	14	-	-	TRBV30	CAWASPDRNTEAFF	TGTGCCTGGGCTAGCCCAGATCGAAACACTGAAGCTTTCTTT
TRBJ2-1	14	-	-	TRBV1	CTSIAGGRNNEQFF	TGCACCAGCATCGCGGGAGGGAGGAACAATGAGCAGTTCTTC
TRBJ2-3	13	once	-	TRBV27	CASEDTHTDTQYF	TGTGCCAGCGAGGACACCCATACAGATACGCAGTATTTT
TRBJ1-2	13	-	-	TRBV30	CAWSGSGSGGYTF	TGTGCCTGGAGCGGGTCAGGGTCCGGCGGCTACACCTTC
TRBJ2-2	13	-	-	TRBV2	CASSGQDTGELFF	TGTGCCAGCAGTGGGCAGGATACCGGGGAGCTGTTTTTT
TRBJ1-2	14	-	TRBD1	TRBV5-1	CASSPGTGIYGYTF	TGCGCCAGCAGCCCGGGGACAGGAATCTATGGCTACACCTTC
TRBJ2-1	14	-	-	TRBV27	CASSPSAAYNEQFF	TGTGCCAGCAGTCCTAGCGCCGCCTACAATGAGCAGTTCTTC
TRBJ2-3	14	-	-	TRBV5-6	CASRRGPDTDTQYF	TGTGCCAGCCGCAGAGGGCCCGACACAGATACGCAGTATTTT
TRBJ2-3	13	-	-	TRBV10-3	CAIRAGSTDTQYF	TGTGCCATCAGGGCAGGGAGCACAGATACGCAGTATTTT
TRBJ1-3	16	-	TRBD1	TRBV2	CASSSDREDSGNTIYF	TGTGCCAGCAGTTCGGACAGGGAAGACTCTGGAAACACCATATATTTT
TRBJ1-1	14	-	-	TRBV29-1	CSVVTGYGKTEAFF	TGCAGCGTTGTCACAGGGTATGGGAAGACTGAAGCTTTCTTT
TRBJ1-6	13	-	-	TRBV6-6	CASMGAPSSPLHF	TGTGCCAGCATGGGCGCCCCGTCTTCACCCCTCCACTTT
TRBJ1-3	12	-	-	TRBV9	CASSASQDTIYF	TGTGCCAGCAGCGCCTCACAGGACACCATATATTTT
TRBJ1-1	15	-	TRBD1	TRBV6-2/TRBV6-3	CASSDGTGENTEAFF	TGTGCCAGCAGTGACGGGACAGGGGAGAACACTGAAGCTTTCTTT